The clone carrying this T cell receptor beta chain was seen repeatedly, ten times or more. What it binds is unknown. This specimen comes from a study of human T cells and chemical hapten exposure. Whole-study context: Yields of TCR per sample differed, chiefly owing to small differences in pooled library volume. Findings and caveats of the study: DPC sensitization left the count of TCRs above 1 in 1000 unchanged.

TCRdb itself ran the RACE reads through MiXCR, one entry per CDR3 protein. The sample shows about 380,000 distinct CDR3 sequences, 4.8% of them seen only once. Described time point: patch test 1, 2 weeks after DPC sensitization. Sample treatment: therapeutic diphenylcyclopropenone sensitization with weekly scalp DPC. The germline gives CDR1 MNHEY, CDR2 SVGAGI. CDR3 length: 16 amino acids. J was trimmed by 7 bases and V by 2 bases; bases with no gene match: 8. Source: whole blood, taken in connection with sensitization to the hapten diphenylcyclopropenone (DPC). The rearrangement links TRBV6-5 to TRBJ2-4, with TRBD1 matching over 10 bases. The clonotype was recovered from a woman aged 45-59 years with alopecia areata. Some clones in this sample may be carry-over from other donors' samples. This CDR3 is CASSYAGQGGENIQYF. CDR3 nucleotides: TGTGCCAGCAGTTACGCAGGACAGGGGGGTGAGAACATTCAGTACTTC.